Listed below are T cell receptor beta chains from one sample, sequenced in a study of shared clonotypes between healthy human individuals. Method: immunoSEQ multiplex PCR; TCRdb's copy keeps in-frame clones and lacks some. The sample comprises 2 million to 3 million clones, under 95% of which are singletons, and about 0.38% rests with the top ten. The material sequenced was naive CD4+ T cells from PBMCs. The origin of the receptors is a man younger than 35 in good health. Some clones in this sample may be carry-over from other donors' samples. CDR3s include the opening cysteine and the closing phenylalanine or tryptophan. Fields, in order: J gene, V gene, D gene, clone size, CDR3 protein, CDR3 DNA. A D gene is named only where the DNA matches it firmly. A row's size may be missing; if present it is once, few, many or a size class.

TRBJ1-1,TRBV6-1,.,.,CASSGDITEAFF,TGTGCCAGCAGTGGGGACATCACTGAAGCTTTCTTT
TRBJ2-5,TRBV2,TRBD1,.,CASKRQGLETQYF,TGTGCCAGCAAAAGACAGGGGCTGGAGACCCAGTACTTC
TRBJ1-5,TRBV19,TRBD1,.,CASSLHDFWGQGRTQHF,TGTGCCAGTAGCCTCCACGATTTCTGGGGACAGGGTAGGACCCAGCATTTT
TRBJ1-4,TRBV29-1,TRBD1,.,CSATGTNEKLFF,TGCAGCGCGACAGGGACTAATGAAAAACTGTTTTTT
TRBJ2-7,TRBV18,TRBD1,once,CASSRTGAPSYEQYF,TGTGCCAGCTCGCGAACAGGGGCACCCTCCTACGAGCAGTACTTC
TRBJ2-3,TRBV5-1,TRBD1,.,CASSDRTGDPDTQYF,TGCGCCAGCAGCGATAGGACAGGGGACCCAGATACGCAGTATTTT
TRBJ1-4,TRBV11-2,.,.,CASSTVGRRLFF,TGTGCCAGCAGCACAGTGGGCAGAAGACTGTTTTTT
TRBJ2-3,TRBV2,.,once,CASRTETDTQYF,TGTGCCAGCCGAACAGAAACAGATACGCAGTATTTT
TRBJ1-4,TRBV7-6,.,.,CASSLEGDKVNEKLFF,TGTGCCAGCAGCTTAGAAGGGGACAAGGTTAATGAAAAACTGTTTTTT
TRBJ2-7,TRBV19,TRBD1,.,CASRGQGSFYEQYF,TGTGCCAGTAGGGGACAGGGGTCTTTCTACGAGCAGTACTTC
TRBJ1-2,TRBV7-9,.,.,CASSSDDYGYTF,TGTGCCAGCAGCTCAGACGACTATGGCTACACCTTC
TRBJ1-1,TRBV10-3,.,.,CAISDPQGGSAFF,TGTGCCATCAGTGACCCCCAAGGGGGTTCAGCTTTCTTT
TRBJ2-1,TRBV5-1,TRBD2,.,CASSFGTSGVNEQFF,TGCGCCAGCAGCTTCGGGACTAGCGGGGTAAATGAGCAGTTCTTC
TRBJ1-2,TRBV28,.,.,CASRTIDSNYGYTF,TGTGCCAGCAGAACTATCGACAGTAACTATGGCTACACCTTC
TRBJ2-4,TRBV27,.,.,CASSFLPTLAKNIQYF,TGTGCCAGCAGTTTCCTTCCGACTCTAGCCAAAAACATTCAGTACTTC
TRBJ1-2,TRBV19,.,.,CATSSIQGYGYTF,TGTGCCACATCAAGTATACAGGGCTATGGCTACACCTTC
TRBJ1-2,TRBV7-9,TRBD1,few,CASSPTGNYGYTF,TGTGCCAGCAGCCCGACAGGGAACTATGGCTACACCTTC
TRBJ1-2,TRBV30,.,.,CAWSVQGLNYGYTF,TGTGCCTGGAGTGTGCAGGGGCTCAACTATGGCTACACCTTC